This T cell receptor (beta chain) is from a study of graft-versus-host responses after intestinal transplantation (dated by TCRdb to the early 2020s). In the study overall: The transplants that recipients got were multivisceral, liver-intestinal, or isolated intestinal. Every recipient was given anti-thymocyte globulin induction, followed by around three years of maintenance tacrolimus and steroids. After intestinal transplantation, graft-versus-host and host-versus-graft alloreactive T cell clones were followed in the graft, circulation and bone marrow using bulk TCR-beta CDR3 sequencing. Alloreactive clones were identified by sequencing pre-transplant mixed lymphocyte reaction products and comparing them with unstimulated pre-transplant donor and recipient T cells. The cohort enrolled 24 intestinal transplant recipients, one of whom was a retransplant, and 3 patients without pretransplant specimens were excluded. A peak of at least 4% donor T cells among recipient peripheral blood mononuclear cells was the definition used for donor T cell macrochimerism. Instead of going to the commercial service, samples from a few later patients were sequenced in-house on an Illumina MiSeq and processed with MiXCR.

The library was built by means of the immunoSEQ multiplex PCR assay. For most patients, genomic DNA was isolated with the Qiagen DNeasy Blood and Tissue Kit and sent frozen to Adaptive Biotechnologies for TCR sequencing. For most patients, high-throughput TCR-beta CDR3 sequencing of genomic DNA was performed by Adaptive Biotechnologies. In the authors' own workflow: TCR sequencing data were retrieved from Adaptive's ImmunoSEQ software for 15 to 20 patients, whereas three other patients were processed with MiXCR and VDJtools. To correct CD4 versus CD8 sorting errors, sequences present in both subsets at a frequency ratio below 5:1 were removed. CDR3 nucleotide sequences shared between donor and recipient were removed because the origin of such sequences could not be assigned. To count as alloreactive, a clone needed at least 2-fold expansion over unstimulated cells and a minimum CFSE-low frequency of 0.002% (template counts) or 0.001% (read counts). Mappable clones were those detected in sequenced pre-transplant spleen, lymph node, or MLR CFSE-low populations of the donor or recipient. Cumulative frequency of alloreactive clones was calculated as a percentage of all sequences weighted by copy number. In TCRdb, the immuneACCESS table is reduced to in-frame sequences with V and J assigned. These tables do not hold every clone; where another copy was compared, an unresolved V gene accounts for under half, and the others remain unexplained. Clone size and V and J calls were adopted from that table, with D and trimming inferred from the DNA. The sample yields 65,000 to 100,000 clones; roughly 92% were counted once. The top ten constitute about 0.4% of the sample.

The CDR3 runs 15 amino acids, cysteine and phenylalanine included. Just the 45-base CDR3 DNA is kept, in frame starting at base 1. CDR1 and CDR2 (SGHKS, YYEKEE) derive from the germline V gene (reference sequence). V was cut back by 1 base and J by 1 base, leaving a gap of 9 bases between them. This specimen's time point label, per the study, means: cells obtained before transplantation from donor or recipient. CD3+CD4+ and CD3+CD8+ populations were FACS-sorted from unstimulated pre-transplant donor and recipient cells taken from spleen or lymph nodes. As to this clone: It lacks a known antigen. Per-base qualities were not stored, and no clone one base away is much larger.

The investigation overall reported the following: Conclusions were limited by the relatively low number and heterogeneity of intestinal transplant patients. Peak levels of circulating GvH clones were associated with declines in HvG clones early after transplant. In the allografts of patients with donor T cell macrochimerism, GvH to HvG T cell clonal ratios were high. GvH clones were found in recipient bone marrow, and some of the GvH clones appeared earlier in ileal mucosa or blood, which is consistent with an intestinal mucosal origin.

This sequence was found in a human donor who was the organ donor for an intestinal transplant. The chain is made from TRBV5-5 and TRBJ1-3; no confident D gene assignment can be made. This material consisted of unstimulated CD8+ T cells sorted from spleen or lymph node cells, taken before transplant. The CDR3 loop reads CASSLLSGSGNTIYF. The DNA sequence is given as TGTGCCAGCAGCTTGTTATCGGGTTCTGGAAACACCATATATTTT.